These 4 T cell receptor beta chains were all obtained from the same sample, sequenced in a study of blood T cells in healthy people across ages. A second roughly 6 to 11 cycle PCR used barcoded and J-beta primers. Each CDR3 protein is one row after TCRdb ran MiXCR on the 5' RACE reads. In the table there are some 710,000 distinct CDR3 sequences, 20% to 25% of which are singletons. Sequenced input: blood. The receptor set was obtained from a man between 70 and 80 years old in good health.

Regarding this clonotype: Germline and junction disagree at one end, which may indicate a read error. The chain has TRBV13 and TRBJ2-2, with D tentatively TRBD2 (6 bases). The CDR3 is 18 amino acids. Germline CDR1 PRHDT, CDR2 FYEKMQ (reference sequence). The CDR3 loop reads CASNSKPGRGSAPGEPFF. The DNA of the CDR3 is TGTGCCAGCAACAGTAAGCCCGGGCGGGGTTCGGCCCCCGGGGAGCCGTTTTTT.

This clonotype was seen many times. V usage is TRBV5-1 and J usage is TRBJ1-1, with D possibly matching TRBD1 (5 bases). The length of the CDR3 is 14 residues. Per the germline V gene, CDR1 is SGHRS and CDR2 is YFSETQ. V lost 4 bases and J 3 bases, leaving 13 bases between the germline ends. Here the CDR3 reads CASSAGRGDTEAFF. The DNA of the CDR3 is TGCGCCAGCAGCGCAGGGAGAGGGGACACTGAAGCTTTCTTT.

The chain links TRBV4-1 to TRBJ2-1; 9 positions agree with TRBD1. With 1 base clipped from V and 7 bases from J, the junction kept 11 bases outside the gene matches. Germline values: CDR1 MGHRA, CDR2 YSYEKL. The CDR3 runs 17 residues. The CDR3 is CASSQALRGQGVNEQFF. For the CDR3, the DNA is TGCGCCAGCAGCCAAGCTTTAAGGGGACAGGGTGTGAATGAGCAGTTCTTC.

The rearrangement links TRBV20-1 to TRBJ1-5; D is undetermined. Trimming left V 3 bases short and J 1 base short, with 13 bases between. CDR1 DFQATT and CDR2 SNEGSKA come from the germline V gene (reference sequence). This CDR3 is built from 15 residues. This CDR3 reads CSARVAEGSNQPQHF. The CDR3 coding sequence is TGCAGTGCTAGGGTAGCGGAGGGAAGCAATCAGCCCCAGCATTTT.